The source of this TCR beta chain is a study of T cell changes during pregnancy in multiple sclerosis. V gave up 7 bases and J gave up 10 bases, with 14 bases separating them. The CDR3 has 13 residues. Germline CDR1 is SEHNR and CDR2 is FQNEAQ (reference sequence). The method was immunoSEQ multiplex PCR; TCRdb's version includes in-frame clones alone and lacks a portion of them. The data hold more than 70,000 clones, with 91% observed a single time. The chain is built from TRBV7-9 and TRBJ1-6; TRBD1 is a possible D gene (5 bases). The source is a female donor in good health, enrolled as a control in a pregnancy study. This sample comprised peripheral blood, obtained after pregnancy. Here the CDR3 reads CASNSGWGSPLHF. The CDR3, as DNA: TGTGCCAGCAACTCAGGGTGGGGATCACCCCTCCACTTT.